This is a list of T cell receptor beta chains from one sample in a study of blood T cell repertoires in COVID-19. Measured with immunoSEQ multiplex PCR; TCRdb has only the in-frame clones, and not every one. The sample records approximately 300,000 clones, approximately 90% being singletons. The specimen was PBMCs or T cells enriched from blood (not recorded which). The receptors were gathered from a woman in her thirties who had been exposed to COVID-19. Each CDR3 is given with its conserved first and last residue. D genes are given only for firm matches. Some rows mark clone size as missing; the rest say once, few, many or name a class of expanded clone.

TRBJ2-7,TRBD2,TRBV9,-,TGTGCCAGCAGCGAGAGCGGGGGGGGCTCCTACGAGCAGTACTTC,CASSESGGGSYEQYF
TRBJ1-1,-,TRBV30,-,TGTGCCTGGAGCGTCATGGAGAGGACTGAAGCTTTCTTT,CAWSVMERTEAFF
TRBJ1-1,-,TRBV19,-,TGTGCCCACGAAGGGCCCAGGGGAGCTTTCTTT,CAHEGPRGAFF
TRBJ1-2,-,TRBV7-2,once,TGTGCCAGCAGCTTAGAATCCCACTCCTATGGCTACACCTTC,CASSLESHSYGYTF
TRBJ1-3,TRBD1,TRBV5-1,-,TGCGCCAGCAGCCGGATACAGGGGCCTGGAAACACCATATATTTT,CASSRIQGPGNTIYF
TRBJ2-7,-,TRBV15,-,TGTGCCACCAGCAGAGGGTGGAGGGGACGGGCCTACGAGCAGTACTTC,CATSRGWRGRAYEQYF
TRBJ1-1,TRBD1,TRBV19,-,TGTGCCAGTAGTCCGATCCAGGGGGCGAACACTGAAGCTTTCTTT,CASSPIQGANTEAFF
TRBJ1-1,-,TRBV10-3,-,TGTGCCATCAGTGACAGGGGGAACACTGAAGCTTTCTTT,CAISDRGNTEAFF
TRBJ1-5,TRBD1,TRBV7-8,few,TGTGCCAGCCGACAGGGAAATCAGCCCCAGCATTTT,CASRQGNQPQHF
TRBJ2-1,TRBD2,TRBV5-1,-,TGCGCCAGCACCGTGGGTTCGACTAGCGGGGCATTTAATGAGCAGTTCTTC,CASTVGSTSGAFNEQFF
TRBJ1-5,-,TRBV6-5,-,TGTGCCAGCAGTTCGTATTCGAGTGGTCACCTTTTGGCCCAGCATTTT,CASSSYSSGHLLAQHF
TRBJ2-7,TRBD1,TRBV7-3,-,TGTGCCAGCAGCTTAGGGGGACAGGGCTACGAGCAGTACTTC,CASSLGGQGYEQYF
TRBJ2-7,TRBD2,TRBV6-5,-,TGTGCCAGCACAAAGACTAGCGCATACTACGAGCAGTACTTC,CASTKTSAYYEQYF
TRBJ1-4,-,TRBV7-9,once,TGTGCCAGCAGCTTGCTTGGACTTAATGAAAAACTGTTTTTT,CASSLLGLNEKLFF
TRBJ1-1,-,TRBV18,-,TGTGCCAGCTCACCACTGGCAGTCACAGGTGGTCCTGAAGCTTTCTTT,CASSPLAVTGGPEAFF
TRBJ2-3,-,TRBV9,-,TGTGCCAGCAGCGTAGCAGGGACTGGTGCAGATACGCAGTATTTT,CASSVAGTGADTQYF
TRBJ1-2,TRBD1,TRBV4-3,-,TGCGCCAGCAGCCAAGATCCGACAGGGCCCCACTATGGCTACACCTTC,CASSQDPTGPHYGYTF
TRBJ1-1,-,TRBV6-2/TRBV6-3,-,TGTGCCAGCAGTTTAGGAAGGGCCGGCGGGGGCACTGAAGCTTTCTTT,CASSLGRAGGGTEAFF
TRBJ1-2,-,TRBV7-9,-,TGTGCCAGCAGCATAAGACAGGTTTATGGCTACACCTTC,CASSIRQVYGYTF
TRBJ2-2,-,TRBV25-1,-,TGTGCCAGCACGGGGGACGCGAACACCGGGGAGCTGTTTTTT,CASTGDANTGELFF
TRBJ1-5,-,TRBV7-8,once,TGTGCCAGCAGCTTAGAAACAGAAAATCAGCCCCAGCATTTT,CASSLETENQPQHF
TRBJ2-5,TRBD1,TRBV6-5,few,TGTGCCAGCAAGAGGTTAGACAGGGTGGGAGAGACCCAGTACTTC,CASKRLDRVGETQYF
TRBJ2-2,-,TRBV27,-,TGTGCCAGCGGACCCCGCGGGACGGGCACCGGGGAGCTGTTTTTT,CASGPRGTGTGELFF
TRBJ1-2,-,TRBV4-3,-,TGCGCCAGCAGCCGGATCACGCACATGGACAGCAACTATGGCTACACCTTC,CASSRITHMDSNYGYTF
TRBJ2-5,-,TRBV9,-,TGTGCCAGCAGCGTAGCAGCAGGGCGGACCCAGTACTTC,CASSVAAGRTQYF
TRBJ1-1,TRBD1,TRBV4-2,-,TGTGCCAGCAGCCAAGATGGACAGGGGGACACTGAAGCTTTCTTT,CASSQDGQGDTEAFF
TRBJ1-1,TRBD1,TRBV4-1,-,TGCGCCAGCAGCACGGGACAGATAAACACTGAAGCTTTCTTT,CASSTGQINTEAFF
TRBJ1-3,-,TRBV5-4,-,TGTGCCAGCAGCTTGGCAGGGGCGAGTGGAAACACCATATATTTT,CASSLAGASGNTIYF
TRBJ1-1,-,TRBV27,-,TGTGCCAGCAGTTCTAGCCCGAACACTGAAGCTTTCTTT,CASSSSPNTEAFF
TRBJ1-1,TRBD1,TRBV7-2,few,TGTGCCAGCAGCGCGGACAGGGTCCGGAACACTGAAGCTTTCTTT,CASSADRVRNTEAFF
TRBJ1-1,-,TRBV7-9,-,TGTGCCAGCAGCCCCTTTGCAGGGCACACTGAAGCTTTCTTT,CASSPFAGHTEAFF
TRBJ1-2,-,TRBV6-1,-,TGTGCCAGCAGTGAACTAAGATATGGCTACACCTTC,CASSELRYGYTF
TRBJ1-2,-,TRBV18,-,TGTGCCAGCTCACCATCCAGGGGCGATGGCTACACCTTC,CASSPSRGDGYTF
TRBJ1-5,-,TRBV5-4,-,TGTGCCTACAGTAGGGGTGTCAATCAGCCCCAGCATTTT,CAYSRGVNQPQHF
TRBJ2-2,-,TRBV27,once,TGTGCCAGCAGTGGGGGTGTGGGACTGTCCAATGCCGGGGAGCTGTTTTTT,CASSGGVGLSNAGELFF
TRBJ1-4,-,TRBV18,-,TGTGCCAGCTCACCACAGGTGGCAGGGTCCGAAAAACTGTTTTTT,CASSPQVAGSEKLFF
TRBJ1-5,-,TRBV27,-,TGTGCCAGCAGTTTACCGGGTTACAATCAGCCCCAGCATTTT,CASSLPGYNQPQHF
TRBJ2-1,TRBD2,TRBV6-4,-,TGTGCCAGCAGTGGACTTAGCGGGGGAGGGCCGGATGAGCAGTTCTTC,CASSGLSGGGPDEQFF
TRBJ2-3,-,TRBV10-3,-,TGTGCCATCGGACGGGGGCGGGGGCCCACAGATACGCAGTATTTT,CAIGRGRGPTDTQYF
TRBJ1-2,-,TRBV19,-,TGTGCCAGTAGTATCCGGGAGCCGTTCTATGGCTACACCTTC,CASSIREPFYGYTF
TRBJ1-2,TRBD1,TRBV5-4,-,TGTGCCAGCAGCGAGACAGGGGGGGCCTATGGCTACACCTTC,CASSETGGAYGYTF
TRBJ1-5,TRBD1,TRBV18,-,TGTGCCAGCTCACCTGGACAGGGCAATCAGCCCCAGCATTTT,CASSPGQGNQPQHF
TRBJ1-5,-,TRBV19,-,TGTGCCAGTAGTATTAAACGGGCAGGGGGCAATCAGCCCCAGCATTTT,CASSIKRAGGNQPQHF
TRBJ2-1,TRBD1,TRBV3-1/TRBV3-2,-,TGTGCCAGCAGCAGGGGGCCGGTATACAATGAGCAGTTCTTC,CASSRGPVYNEQFF
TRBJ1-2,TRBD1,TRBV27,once,TGTGCCAGCAGTTTATCGGGCAGGGGGCTCATCTATGGCTACACCTTC,CASSLSGRGLIYGYTF
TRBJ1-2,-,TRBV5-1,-,TGCGCCAGCAGCTTGGGGACAGCCGGCGAGTATGGCTACACCTTC,CASSLGTAGEYGYTF
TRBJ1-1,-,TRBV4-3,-,TGCGCCAGCAGCCAAGCGGCCAGGTCCCCTCGGGCTTTCTTT,CASSQAARSPRAFF
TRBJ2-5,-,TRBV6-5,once,TGTGCCAGCAGTTACTCGAGACAGAAAGTTCAAGAGACCCAGTACTTC,CASSYSRQKVQETQYF
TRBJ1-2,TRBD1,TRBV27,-,TGTGCCAGCAGTTCCCCCGGGACAGGGTCTGGCTACACCTTC,CASSSPGTGSGYTF
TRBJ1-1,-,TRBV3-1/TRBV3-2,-,TGTGCCAGCAGTCCCCAGGGCATGATTAGTGAAGCTTTCTTT,CASSPQGMISEAFF
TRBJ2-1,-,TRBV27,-,TGTGCCAGCAGTTTATTAAGCCTTCATTCCTACAATGAGCAGTTCTTC,CASSLLSLHSYNEQFF
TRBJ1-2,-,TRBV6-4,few,TGTGCCAGCAGTGAAGAAGAAGAGGACTATGGCTACACCTTC,CASSEEEEDYGYTF
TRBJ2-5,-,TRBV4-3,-,TGCGCCAGCAGCCAAGATCCTAGGGAGACCCAGTACTTC,CASSQDPRETQYF